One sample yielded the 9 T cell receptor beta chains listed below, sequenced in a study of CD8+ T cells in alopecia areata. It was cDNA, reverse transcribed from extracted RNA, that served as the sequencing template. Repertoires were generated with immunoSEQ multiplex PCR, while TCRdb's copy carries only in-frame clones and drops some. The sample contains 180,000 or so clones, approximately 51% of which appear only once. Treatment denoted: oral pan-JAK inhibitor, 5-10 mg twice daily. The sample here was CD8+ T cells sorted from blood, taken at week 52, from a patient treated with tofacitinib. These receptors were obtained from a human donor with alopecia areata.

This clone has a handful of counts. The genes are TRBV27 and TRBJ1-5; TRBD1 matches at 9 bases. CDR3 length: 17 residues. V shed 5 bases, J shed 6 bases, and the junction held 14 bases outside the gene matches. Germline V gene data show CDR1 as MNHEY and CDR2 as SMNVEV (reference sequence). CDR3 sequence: CASSPEDRGEAGQPQHF. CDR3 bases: TGTGCCAGCAGTCCCGAGGACAGGGGAGAAGCGGGTCAGCCCCAGCATTTT.

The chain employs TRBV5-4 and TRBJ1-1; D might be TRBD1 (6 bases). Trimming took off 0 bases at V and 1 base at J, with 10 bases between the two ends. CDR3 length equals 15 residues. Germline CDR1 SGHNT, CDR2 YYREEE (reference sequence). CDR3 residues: CASSLGTGRNTEAFF. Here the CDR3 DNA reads TGTGCCAGCAGCTTGGGAACAGGGAGGAACACTGAAGCTTTCTTT.

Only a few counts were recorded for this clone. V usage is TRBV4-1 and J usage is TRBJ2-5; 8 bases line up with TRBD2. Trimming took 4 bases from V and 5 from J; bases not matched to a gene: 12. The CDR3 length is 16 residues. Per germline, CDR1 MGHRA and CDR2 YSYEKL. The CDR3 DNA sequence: TGCGCCAGCAGCCGGACCCCCTCAGCGGGGGTGGAGACCCAGTACTTC. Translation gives CASSRTPSAGVETQYF.

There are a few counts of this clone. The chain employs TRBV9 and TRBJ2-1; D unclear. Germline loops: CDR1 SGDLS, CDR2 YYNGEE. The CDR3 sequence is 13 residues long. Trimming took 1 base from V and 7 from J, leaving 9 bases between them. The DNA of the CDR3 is TGTGCCAGCAGCGTATTTGAAGCAAATGAGCAGTTCTTC. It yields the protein CASSVFEANEQFF.

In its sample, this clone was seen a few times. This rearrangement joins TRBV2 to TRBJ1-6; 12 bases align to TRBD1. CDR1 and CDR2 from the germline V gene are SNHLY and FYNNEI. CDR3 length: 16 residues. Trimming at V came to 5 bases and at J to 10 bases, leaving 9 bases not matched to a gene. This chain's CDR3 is CASSFRDRGHRSPLHF. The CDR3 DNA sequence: TGTGCCAGCAGTTTCCGGGACAGGGGGCATAGATCACCCCTCCACTTT. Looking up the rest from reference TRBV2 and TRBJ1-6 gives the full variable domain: EPEVTQTPSHQVTQMGQEVILRCVPISNHLYFYWYRQILGQKVEFLVSFYNNEISEKSEIFDDQFSVERPDGSNFTLKIRSTKLEDSAMYFCASSFRDRGHRSPLHFGNGTRLTVT.

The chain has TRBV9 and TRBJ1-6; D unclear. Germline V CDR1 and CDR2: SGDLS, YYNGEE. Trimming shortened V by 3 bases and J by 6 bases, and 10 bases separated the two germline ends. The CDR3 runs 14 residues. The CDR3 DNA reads TGTGCCAGCAGCGGAGGAGTTCCTAATTCACCCCTCCACTTT. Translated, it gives CASSGGVPNSPLHF.

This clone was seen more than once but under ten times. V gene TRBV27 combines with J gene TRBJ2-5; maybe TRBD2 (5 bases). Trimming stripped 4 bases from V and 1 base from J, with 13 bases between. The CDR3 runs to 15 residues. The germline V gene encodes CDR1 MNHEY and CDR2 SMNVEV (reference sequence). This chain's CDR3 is CASSSAGYGQETQYF. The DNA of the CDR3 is TGTGCCAGCAGTTCGGCGGGTTATGGCCAAGAGACCCAGTACTTC.

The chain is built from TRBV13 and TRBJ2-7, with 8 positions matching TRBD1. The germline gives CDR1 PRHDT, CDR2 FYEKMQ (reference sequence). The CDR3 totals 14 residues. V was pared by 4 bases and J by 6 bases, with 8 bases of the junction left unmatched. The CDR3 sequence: CASSSGTGYVEQYF. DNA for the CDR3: TGTGCCAGCAGCTCTGGGACAGGTTATGTCGAGCAGTACTTC.

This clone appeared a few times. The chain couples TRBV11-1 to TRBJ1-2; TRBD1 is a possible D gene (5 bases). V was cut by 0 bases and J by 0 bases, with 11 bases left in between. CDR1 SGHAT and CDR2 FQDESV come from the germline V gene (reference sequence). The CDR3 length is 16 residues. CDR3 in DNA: TGTGCCAGCAGCTTAGCGGGGGTCCAGGCTAACTATGGCTACACCTTC. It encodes CASSLAGVQANYGYTF. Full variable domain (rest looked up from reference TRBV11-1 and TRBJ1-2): EAEVAQSPRYKITEKSQAVAFWCDPISGHATLYWYRQILGQGPELLVQFQDESVVDDSQLPKDRFSAERLKGVDSTLKIQPAELGDSAMYLCASSLAGVQANYGYTFGSGTRLTVV.